This T cell receptor (beta chain) was obtained from a study of PD-1 blockade in classical Hodgkin lymphoma. Overall study results and limits: Whoever responded completely had baseline diversity much like that seen in newly diagnosed patients.

On this clone itself: Its antigen remains unidentified.

Time point: cycle 4 day 1 (C4D1), after more than five weeks of nivolumab. There was relapse after autologous stem cell transplantation in every patient, and there was variation in brentuximab vedotin exposure. Negative selection with magnetic separation was used to purify CD4+ T cells from thawed PBMCs. The data were produced by immunoSEQ multiplex PCR, yet TCRdb's version contains in-frame clones alone and is incomplete. The sample records approximately 11,000 clones, 74% being singletons. This clonotype was sampled from a human donor with classical Hodgkin lymphoma. Sample: CD4+ T cells from blood, taken before the fourth cycle of nivolumab.

CDR3 in amino acids: CASTPGRGGDATNEKLFF. CDR3 DNA sequence: TGTGCCAGCACCCCCGGCCGGGGCGGGGACGCAACTAATGAAAAACTGTTTTTT. The chain employs TRBV28 and TRBJ1-4; a weak D match, TRBD1 (5 bases). CDR3 length: 18 residues. Germline-derived CDR1 and CDR2 are MDHEN and SYDVKM. V was trimmed by 7 bases and J by 0 bases, leaving 21 bases between them.